This T cell receptor (beta chain) was recovered during a study of T cells in Graves' hyperthyroidism and ophthalmopathy. Turning to this clonotype: Since a much larger clone is just one base distant, this may be a read error.

This CDR3 region has 16 residues. Germline V gene data show CDR1 as PRHDT and CDR2 as FYEKMQ (reference sequence). TCR beta CDR3 sequences were amplified from RNA transcripts. The HTBI primer set drove a first-round RT-PCR of the TCR CDR3. TCRdb used MiXCR to reprocess the multiplex PCR reads, holding one entry per CDR3 protein. The sample lists about 270,000 distinct CDR3 sequences; about 20% were seen once. Clinical Activity Scores of at least 3, NOSPECS grades of at least 4 and durations under 3 months characterized ophthalmopathy patients. V gene TRBV13 combines with J gene TRBJ1-1, with D possibly TRBD1 on 5 matching bases. This receptor was taken from a man under 40 with Graves' ophthalmopathy. Material: blood. As DNA, the CDR3 is TGTGCCAGCAGCTTATTTCTCGGGACGGGGAACGCTGAAGCTTTCTTT. This gives the protein CASSLFLGTGNAEAFF.